This T cell receptor (beta chain) is from a study of CD8+ T cells in alopecia areata (dated by TCRdb to 2016 to 2019). Study-level background: High-throughput TCRbeta sequencing was used to examine T cell clonal expansion in alopecia areata in both the C3H/HeJ mouse model and human patients. On the human side, TCRbeta sequencing was run on scalp tissue and on sorted CD4+ and CD8+ peripheral blood T cells from healthy controls and from alopecia areata patients with either patchy or totalis/universalis disease. Scalp clonality was compared among normal scalp (n=4), patchy alopecia areata scalp (n=8), and alopecia totalis/universalis scalp (n=8). RNA was extracted with the PAXgene miRNA kit for fixed scalp, the miRNeasy kit for PBMCs, and the RNeasy kit for mouse skin. Amplification of TCRbeta CDR3 regions was done by immunoSEQ multiplex PCR using 35 Vbeta forward primers and 13 Jbeta reverse primers.

Libraries were constructed by the immunoSEQ multiplex PCR assay. RNA was extracted from all samples and reverse transcribed into cDNA, which served as template for TCR sequencing. First-strand cDNA was synthesized using SuperScript III with a 2:1 mix of oligo-dT and random hexamers. A synthetic immune receptor repertoire was used to assess amplification bias, and residual bias was removed computationally. Under the source paper's analysis protocol: Raw reads were preprocessed to remove errors, and CDR3 was defined according to IMGT conventions as the region from the conserved cysteine to phenylalanine. To get clonality, Shannon entropy was normalized by log2 of the number of productive unique TCRs and the result was subtracted from 1. Whether scalp clones were CD4 or CD8 was inferred by matching scalp TCRbeta sequences against CD4 and CD8 repertoires sorted from blood. TCRdb's version of the immuneACCESS table is confined to in-frame rearrangements and falls short of the full clone set. An unresolved V gene accounts for under half of the shortfall where checked; the remainder is of unknown origin. V, J and clone size derive from that table, while D and trimming were established from the DNA sequence. The sample table lists 110,000 or so clones, 55% to 80% of them with a count of one. The top ten clonotypes cover 2.8% of the sample.

PBMCs were separated by density centrifugation and stained for CD3, CD4 and CD8, after which CD4+ and CD8+ T cells were sorted on a FACSAria. Unaffected controls provided scalp biopsies and blood samples. Note on this clone: The antigen it binds to is not known. No base-level quality is on record; no much larger clone is a single base apart.

Reading the germline V gene gives CDR1 SGHAT and CDR2 FQNNGV. V lost 5 bases and J lost 16 bases, and the count of bases not matched to a germline gene is 9. The CDR3, from cysteine to phenylalanine, totals 12 residues. The entry retains the CDR3 DNA only, 36 bases that are in frame from base 1. On the study overall, not on this receptor specifically: Unlike mouse skin, where gammadelta T cells dominate, normal human skin contains resident alphabeta T cells that get sequenced too, which complicates analysis of the scalp TCR repertoire. Compared with normal scalp, lesional scalp had higher clonality and more expanded CD8+ clones, particularly in alopecia totalis/universalis, a pattern that suggests antigenic drive. TCR sequences shared between patients were less clear than in mice, possibly partly because of HLA diversity in the patient population.

Recombination joined TRBV11-2 with TRBJ2-1, with 9 bases matching TRBD2. Source material: CD4+ T cells sorted from blood. This TCR was recovered from a human donor in good health. The DNA sequence reads TGTGCCAGCAGCACCGGGACTAGCCTCATCTTCTTC. This is translated as CASSTGTSLIFF.